These T cell receptor beta chains were read from a single sample in a study of blood T cells in healthy people across ages. One entry per CDR3 protein, called by TCRdb with MiXCR from the 5' RACE reads. Here the sample spans about 730,000 distinct CDR3 sequences, roughly 44% being singletons. The material sequenced was blood. Receptors were obtained from an older woman in good health. Each CDR3 is given with its conserved first and last residue. A D gene is named only where the DNA matches it firmly. Some rows mark clone size as missing; the rest say once, few, many or name a class of expanded clone.

V gene: TRBV13
J gene: TRBJ2-7
clone size: .
D gene: TRBD1
CDR3 DNA: TGTGCCAGCAGCTCCACAGGGGTCCACGAGCAGTACTTC
CDR3 protein: CASSSTGVHEQYF

V gene: TRBV20-1
J gene: TRBJ2-7
clone size: .
D gene: .
CDR3 DNA: TGCAGTGCTAGGTCCCCCTCGACTTTACGACCCGAGCAGTACTTC
CDR3 protein: CSARSPSTLRPEQYF

V gene: TRBV6-6
J gene: TRBJ2-2
clone size: .
D gene: TRBD2
CDR3 DNA: TGTGCCAGCAGTTACAAAGCCGGGACTAGGGGCGCCGGGGAGCTGTTTTTT
CDR3 protein: CASSYKAGTRGAGELFF

V gene: TRBV5-6
J gene: TRBJ2-6
clone size: .
D gene: .
CDR3 DNA: TGTGCCAGCTTCTCAAGCTCTGGGGCCAACGTCCTGACTTTC
CDR3 protein: CASFSSSGANVLTF

V gene: TRBV9
J gene: TRBJ2-1
clone size: .
D gene: .
CDR3 DNA: TGTGCCAGCAGCGTCGGAGGGGAGCCCTACAATGAGCAGTTCTTC
CDR3 protein: CASSVGGEPYNEQFF

V gene: TRBV11-2
J gene: TRBJ2-7
clone size: .
D gene: .
CDR3 DNA: TGTGCCAGCAGCTCCCCCGACAGGTACTCCTACGAGCAGTACTTC
CDR3 protein: CASSSPDRYSYEQYF

V gene: TRBV9
J gene: TRBJ1-4
clone size: once
D gene: .
CDR3 DNA: TGTGCCAGCAGCGTAGGCGCCGCGGCAACTAATGAAAAACTGTTTTTT
CDR3 protein: CASSVGAAATNEKLFF

V gene: TRBV5-1
J gene: TRBJ2-3
clone size: .
D gene: .
CDR3 DNA: TGCGCCAGCAGCTTGGCTCTTTCGGGAAAGGCAGATACGCAGTATTTT
CDR3 protein: CASSLALSGKADTQYF

V gene: TRBV6-5
J gene: TRBJ2-7
clone size: .
D gene: .
CDR3 DNA: TGTGCCAGCAGTTACCCGGATGGGGAGCAGTACTTC
CDR3 protein: CASSYPDGEQYF

V gene: TRBV15
J gene: TRBJ1-5
clone size: many
D gene: .
CDR3 DNA: TGTGCCACCACGGACTCCGGTGGGGTGCAGCCCCAGCATTTT
CDR3 protein: CATTDSGGVQPQHF

V gene: TRBV5-1
J gene: TRBJ2-3
clone size: .
D gene: .
CDR3 DNA: TGCGCCAGCAGCTTGGGGGCGGGTACGCAGTATTTT
CDR3 protein: CASSLGAGTQYF

V gene: TRBV7-2
J gene: TRBJ2-2
clone size: once
D gene: TRBD2
CDR3 DNA: TGTGCCAGCAGCTTACTGCGGGGGAACGCCGGGGAGCTGTTTTTT
CDR3 protein: CASSLLRGNAGELFF

V gene: TRBV6-5
J gene: TRBJ1-4
clone size: .
D gene: TRBD1
CDR3 DNA: TGTGCCAGCAGTTACGCAGGGGGGAATGGCGAAAAACTGTTTTTT
CDR3 protein: CASSYAGGNGEKLFF

V gene: TRBV20-1
J gene: TRBJ2-3
clone size: .
D gene: TRBD2
CDR3 DNA: TGCAGTGCCCCCCGGACTAGCGGGTCGGATACGCAGTATTTT
CDR3 protein: CSAPRTSGSDTQYF

V gene: TRBV2
J gene: TRBJ2-1
clone size: few
D gene: .
CDR3 DNA: TGTGCCAGCAGTAGCGACGTGGGTGAGCAGTTCTTC
CDR3 protein: CASSSDVGEQFF

V gene: TRBV3-1
J gene: TRBJ2-5
clone size: few
D gene: TRBD2
CDR3 DNA: TGTGCCAGCAGATCGGGGCTAGCGGGTTATCATTTCAAAGAGACCCAGTACTTC
CDR3 protein: CASRSGLAGYHFKETQYF

V gene: TRBV10-3
J gene: TRBJ2-2
clone size: .
D gene: TRBD2
CDR3 DNA: TGTGCCATCAGCGAGACTAGCGGGGGTAACACCGGGGAGCTGTTTTTT
CDR3 protein: CAISETSGGNTGELFF

V gene: TRBV24-1
J gene: TRBJ2-7
clone size: .
D gene: .
CDR3 DNA: TGTGCCACCAGTGTTCCCCTAGCCACCTACGAGCAGTACTTC
CDR3 protein: CATSVPLATYEQYF

V gene: TRBV18
J gene: TRBJ2-5
clone size: .
D gene: .
CDR3 DNA: TGTGCCAGCTCACCACGGGCCCAACAAGAGACCCAGTACTTC
CDR3 protein: CASSPRAQQETQYF

V gene: TRBV27
J gene: TRBJ2-1
clone size: .
D gene: TRBD2
CDR3 DNA: TGTGCCAGCAGCAATAAGGGACTAGCGAGCAATGAGCAGTTCTTC
CDR3 protein: CASSNKGLASNEQFF

V gene: TRBV6-6
J gene: TRBJ2-7
clone size: .
D gene: TRBD2
CDR3 DNA: TGTGCCAGCAGGGCGGGAGAGTCCTACGAGCAGTACTTC
CDR3 protein: CASRAGESYEQYF

V gene: TRBV21-1
J gene: TRBJ1-4
clone size: few
D gene: .
CDR3 DNA: TGTGCCAGCAGCAAAATTGCAGGGGAGGAAGAAAAACTGTTTTTT
CDR3 protein: CASSKIAGEEEKLFF

V gene: TRBV6-6
J gene: TRBJ1-1
clone size: few
D gene: TRBD1
CDR3 DNA: TGTGCCAGCAGTACCAGGACAGGGTATTCTGCTGAAGCTTTCTTT
CDR3 protein: CASSTRTGYSAEAFF

V gene: TRBV25-1
J gene: TRBJ2-7
clone size: .
D gene: TRBD1
CDR3 DNA: TGTGCCAGCAGTGAATCTCATCCGGGACAGGGCCCGAAGGAGCAGTACTTC
CDR3 protein: CASSESHPGQGPKEQYF

V gene: TRBV29-1
J gene: TRBJ2-3
clone size: few
D gene: TRBD2
CDR3 DNA: TGCAGCGTTGGCCCCAAAATGACTAGCGGCATAACAGATACGCAGTATTTT
CDR3 protein: CSVGPKMTSGITDTQYF

V gene: TRBV6-5
J gene: TRBJ2-3
clone size: .
D gene: TRBD1
CDR3 DNA: TGTGCCAGCAGTTACTCGGGAGTACAGGGGCCCGATGCGCAGTATTTT
CDR3 protein: CASSYSGVQGPDAQYF

V gene: TRBV18
J gene: TRBJ1-1
clone size: .
D gene: .
CDR3 DNA: TGTGCCAGCTCACCAGCTATCCCCACCCTGAACACTGAAGCTTTCTTT
CDR3 protein: CASSPAIPTLNTEAFF

V gene: TRBV28
J gene: TRBJ2-7
clone size: .
D gene: .
CDR3 DNA: TGTGCCGGGGGTTCCTCCTACGAGCAGTACTTC
CDR3 protein: CAGGSSYEQYF

V gene: TRBV7-2
J gene: TRBJ2-1
clone size: .
D gene: TRBD2
CDR3 DNA: TGTGCCAGCAGCTTATTTGGATTAGCGGGGGGGAGTTACAATGAGCAGTTCTTC
CDR3 protein: CASSLFGLAGGSYNEQFF

V gene: TRBV6-5
J gene: TRBJ2-3
clone size: .
D gene: TRBD2
CDR3 DNA: TGTGCCAGCAGTCTACCCCCGGGACTAGCGGGAGATGGAGATACGCAGTATTTT
CDR3 protein: CASSLPPGLAGDGDTQYF

V gene: TRBV4-3
J gene: TRBJ2-3
clone size: .
D gene: TRBD2
CDR3 DNA: TGCGCCAGCAGCCAGCAGCGGGGTATAACAGATACGCAGTATTTT
CDR3 protein: CASSQQRGITDTQYF

V gene: TRBV5-8
J gene: TRBJ2-1
clone size: few
D gene: TRBD1
CDR3 DNA: TGTGCCAGCAGGCGACAGGGGGTCCATGAGCAGTTCTTC
CDR3 protein: CASRRQGVHEQFF

V gene: TRBV28
J gene: TRBJ1-5
clone size: .
D gene: .
CDR3 DNA: TGTGCCAGCAGTCCACGACAGGAGGCTCAGCCCCAGCATTTT
CDR3 protein: CASSPRQEAQPQHF

V gene: TRBV12-3/TRBV12-4
J gene: TRBJ1-1
clone size: .
D gene: TRBD1
CDR3 DNA: TGTGCCAGCAGTTTAGAGCATAGGGGGCCTGAAGCTTTCTTT
CDR3 protein: CASSLEHRGPEAFF

V gene: TRBV5-1
J gene: TRBJ2-1
clone size: .
D gene: .
CDR3 DNA: TGCGCCAGCAGCCTAGGCCGGAATAGCAACTCCTACAATGAGCAGTTCTTC
CDR3 protein: CASSLGRNSNSYNEQFF

V gene: TRBV6-5
J gene: TRBJ2-5
clone size: .
D gene: TRBD2
CDR3 DNA: TGTGCCAGCAGTGTCACTAGCGGGAGGTCCGATGAGCAGTACTTC
CDR3 protein: CASSVTSGRSDEQYF

V gene: TRBV18
J gene: TRBJ1-1
clone size: .
D gene: .
CDR3 DNA: TGTGCCAGCGCCGCCGGAGGAGGACCTTTCTTT
CDR3 protein: CASAAGGGPFF

V gene: TRBV27
J gene: TRBJ2-5
clone size: .
D gene: TRBD2
CDR3 DNA: TGTGCCAGCAGTTTATATGGGACTAGCGGGAAGCTACAAGAGACCCAGTACTTC
CDR3 protein: CASSLYGTSGKLQETQYF

V gene: TRBV28
J gene: TRBJ1-5
clone size: .
D gene: .
CDR3 DNA: TGTGCCAGCGAGAGACGGGGACGATCTCAGCCCCAGCATTTT
CDR3 protein: CASERRGRSQPQHF

V gene: TRBV28
J gene: TRBJ2-3
clone size: .
D gene: TRBD2
CDR3 DNA: TGTGCCAGCAAAGTAGCGGGATCTAGCACAGATACGCAGTATTTT
CDR3 protein: CASKVAGSSTDTQYF

V gene: TRBV3-1
J gene: TRBJ2-7
clone size: many
D gene: .
CDR3 DNA: TGTGCCAGCAGCCCCTTCCGGACAGCCTACGAGCAGTACTTC
CDR3 protein: CASSPFRTAYEQYF